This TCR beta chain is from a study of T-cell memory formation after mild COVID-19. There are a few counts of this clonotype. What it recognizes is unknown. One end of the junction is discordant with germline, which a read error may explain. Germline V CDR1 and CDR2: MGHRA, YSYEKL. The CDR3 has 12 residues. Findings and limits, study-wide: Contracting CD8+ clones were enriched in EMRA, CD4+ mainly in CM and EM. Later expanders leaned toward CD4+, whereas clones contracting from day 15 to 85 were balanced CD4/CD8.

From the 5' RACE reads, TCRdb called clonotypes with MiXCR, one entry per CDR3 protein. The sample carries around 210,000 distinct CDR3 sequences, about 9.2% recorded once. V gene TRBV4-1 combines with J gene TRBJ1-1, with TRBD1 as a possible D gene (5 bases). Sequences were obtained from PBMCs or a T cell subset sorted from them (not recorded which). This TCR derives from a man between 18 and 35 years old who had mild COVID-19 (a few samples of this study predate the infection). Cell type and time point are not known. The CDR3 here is CASSQQGTRLLF. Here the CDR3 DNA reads TGCGCCAGCAGCCAGCAAGGGACGAGACTCCTCTTT.